This T cell receptor beta chain was documented in a study of blood T cell repertoires in COVID-19. Study-wide background: COVID-19 samples from acute and convalescent phases originated in the United States, Italy and Spain.

This table comes from immunoSEQ multiplex PCR, and its TCRdb copy is limited to in-frame clones, with some not included. The sample comprises some 50,000 clones, under 80% of which are singletons, and around 5.1% rests with the top ten. This TCR derives from a human donor in a cohort sampled during active COVID-19. The sample consisted of peripheral blood.

The CDR3 DNA reads TGTGCCAGCAGTCTTGGGGGGGAAGCTTTCTTT. Translated, it gives CASSLGGEAFF. The chain recombines TRBV27 with TRBJ1-1; maybe TRBD1 (5 bases). The CDR3 has 11 amino acids. Per the germline V gene, CDR1 is MNHEY and CDR2 is SMNVEV (reference sequence). The V end was cut by 5 bases, the J end by 8 bases, with 9 bases between.